The 18 T cell receptor beta chains below all came from one sample that was sequenced in a study of T cells expressing NK-cell markers (dated by TCRdb to 2019 to 2021). Library method: 5' RACE. Sequencing was carried out with an Illumina HiSeq 2000. Following reprocessing of the reads by TCRdb, the data hold one row per CDR3 protein sequence and no DNA is available. This sample's table has entries for about 380,000 distinct CDR3 sequences. The top ten constitute 5.2% of the sample. Sequencing was done on a sample of blood T cells: a sorted CD56 or NKG2C T cell subset, CD4+ or CD8+ T cells, or bulk PBMC T cells (not recorded which). The origin of the receptors is a man aged 18-70 years in good health.

The chain recombines TRBV6-5 with TRBJ2-3. The CDR3 totals 16 residues. Germline V gene sequence: CDR1 MNHEY, CDR2 SVGAGI. CDR3 in amino acids: CASSYSNPSGTDTQYF.

The J gene is TRBJ1-2, the V gene TRBV27; absent DNA, TCRdb's TRBD1 call cannot be checked. This CDR3 is 15 amino acids long. Germline CDR1 MNHEY, CDR2 SMNVEV (reference sequence). Here the CDR3 reads CASSFSYREGDGYTF.

This chain connects TRBV4-1 to TRBJ2-3. Germline-derived CDR1 and CDR2 are MGHRA and YSYEKL. This CDR3 contains 15 residues. CDR3 region: CASSPRGVSTDTQYF.

The rearrangement links TRBV7-9 to TRBJ1-1; TCRdb returns TRBD1, unconfirmable since there is no DNA. CDR3 length equals 16 residues. Germline V CDR1 and CDR2: SEHNR, FQNEAQ (reference sequence). The CDR3 loop reads CASSYRGGRGDTEAFF.

This sequence joins TRBV30 and TRBJ1-5. This CDR3 is 13 amino acids long. Germline assignment: CDR1 GTSNPN and CDR2 SVGIG (reference sequence). CDR3 amino acids: CAWSVTGLGPQHF.

The chain couples TRBV5-1 to TRBJ1-2; TCRdb proposes TRBD1, but this gene call is untestable without DNA. In germline, CDR1 is SGHRS, CDR2 YFSETQ. The CDR3 totals 12 residues. The CDR3 sequence is CASRTEDSGYTF.

The chain joins TRBV7-3 to TRBJ1-1. The V gene's germline CDR1 is SGHTA and CDR2 FQGTGA. The CDR3 extends over 16 amino acids. This CDR3 is CASSLTALSGNTEAFF.

The chain joins TRBV29-1 to TRBJ1-1; TCRdb names TRBD1, which stays unverified in the absence of DNA. This CDR3 comprises 12 residues. In germline, CDR1 is SQVTM, CDR2 ANQGSEA. The CDR3 spells CSVRDGNTEAFF.

V gene TRBV18 combines with J gene TRBJ2-7. CDR1 KGHSH and CDR2 LQKENI come from the germline V gene. The length of the CDR3 is 14 residues. The chain's CDR3 is CASSPQVGLYEQYF.

V and J are TRBV5-6 and TRBJ1-1. In germline, CDR1 is SGHDT, CDR2 YYEEEE. This CDR3 is built from 15 residues. This CDR3 reads CASSSPNGGHTEAFF. Full variable domain (outside the CDR3, taken from reference TRBV5-6 and TRBJ1-1): DAGVTQSPTHLIKTRGQQVTLRCSPKSGHDTVSWYQQALGQGPQFIFQYYEEEERQRGNFPDRFSGHQFPNYSSELNVNALLLGDSALYLCASSSPNGGHTEAFFGQGTRLTVV.

This chain links TRBV20-1 with TRBJ2-3. Germline V gives CDR1 DFQATT, CDR2 SNEGSKA (reference sequence). The CDR3 totals 11 residues. Here the CDR3 reads CSARRSDTQYF.

The chain carries TRBV6-2 or TRBV6-3 and TRBJ1-5; TCRdb designates TRBD1, a call that cannot be tested without DNA. Germline-derived CDR1 and CDR2 are MNHEY and SVGEGT. The CDR3 extends over 15 amino acids. The CDR3 loop is CASSPGTTRFDLQHF.

The chain recombines TRBV20-1 with TRBJ1-1; TCRdb lists TRBD1, though no DNA is available to test this call. The germline CDR1 and CDR2 sequences are DFQATT and SNEGSKA (reference sequence). The CDR3 is made up of 18 amino acids. The chain's CDR3 is CSARDPRSPSLMNTEAFF.

V gene TRBV5-1 combines with J gene TRBJ2-3; the D call of TRBD2 rests on TCRdb alone, since no DNA is present to check it. This CDR3 has 13 amino acids. Germline V CDR1 and CDR2: SGHRS, YFSETQ. Here the CDR3 reads CASGRAIGDTQYF.

This sequence joins TRBV7-8 and TRBJ2-2; absent DNA, TCRdb's TRBD1 call cannot be checked. The CDR3 has 17 residues. The germline V gene encodes CDR1 SGHVS and CDR2 FQNEAQ. CDR3 sequence: CASSSGTGLFGTGELFF. Variable domain in full (rest from reference TRBV7-8 and TRBJ2-2): GAGVSQSPRYKVAKRGQDVALRCDPISGHVSLFWYQQALGQGPEFLTYFQNEAQLDKSGLPSDRFFAERPEGSVSTLKIQRTQQEDSAVYLCASSSGTGLFGTGELFFGEGSRLTVL.

The chain carries TRBV15 and TRBJ2-2. The CDR3 is 16 residues long. CDR1 LNHNV and CDR2 YYDKDF come from the germline V gene (reference sequence). CDR3: CATSRVPPTNTGELFF. Variable domain in full (rest from reference TRBV15 and TRBJ2-2): DAMVIQNPRYQVTQFGKPVTLSCSQTLNHNVMYWYQQKSSQAPKLLFHYYDKDFNNEADTPDNFQSRRPNTSFCFLDIRSPGLGDTAMYLCATSRVPPTNTGELFFGEGSRLTVL.

The V and J genes are TRBV6-1 and TRBJ1-6. Germline-derived CDR1 and CDR2 are MNHNS and SASEGT. The CDR3 sequence is 15 residues long. The CDR3 sequence: CASSITQAYNSPLHF.

The chain uses TRBV25-1 and TRBJ2-3; there is no DNA to check the TCRdb D call of TRBD1. The CDR3 extends over 15 amino acids. Germline V gene data show CDR1 as MGHDK and CDR2 as SYGVNS. The CDR3 spells CASSTGGAGTDTQYF.